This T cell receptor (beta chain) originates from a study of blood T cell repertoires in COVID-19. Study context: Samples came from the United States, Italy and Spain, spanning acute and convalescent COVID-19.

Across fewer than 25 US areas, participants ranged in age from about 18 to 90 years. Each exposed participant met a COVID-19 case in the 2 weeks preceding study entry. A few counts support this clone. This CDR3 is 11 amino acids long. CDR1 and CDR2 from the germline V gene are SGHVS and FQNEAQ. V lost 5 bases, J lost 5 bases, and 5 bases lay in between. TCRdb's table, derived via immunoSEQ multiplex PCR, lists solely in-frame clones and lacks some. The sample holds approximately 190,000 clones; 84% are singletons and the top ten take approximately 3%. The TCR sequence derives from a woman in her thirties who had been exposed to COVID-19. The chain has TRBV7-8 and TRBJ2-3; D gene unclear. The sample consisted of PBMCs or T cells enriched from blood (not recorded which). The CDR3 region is CASSPLDTQYF. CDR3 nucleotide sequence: TGTGCCAGCAGCCCCCTAGATACGCAGTATTTT.